The 30 T cell receptor beta chains below come from one sample, sequenced in a study of T cell clonality in common variable immunodeficiency. Study-level points and caveats: Reportedly, TCR beta sequences from common variable immunodeficiency showed fewer deletions and N-nucleotide insertions.

The repertoire was sequenced with immunoSEQ multiplex PCR; TCRdb's copy has only in-frame clones and lacks some. In total the sample includes 20,000 or so clones, none of them seen once. Their target antigens are unknown. Sequencing was done on a sample of peripheral blood mononuclear cells. These receptors were taken from a human donor with common variable immunodeficiency.

This clone was recorded at least ten times. The CDR3 extends 3 residues past the end of the read, so its final part is completed from the germline J gene. The rearrangement uses TRBV2 and TRBJ2-1; 7 positions match TRBD1. V lost 6 bases and J lost 4; bases outside the gene matches: 9. CDR1 and CDR2 from the germline V gene are SNHLY and FYNNEI. The CDR3 has 15 residues. The CDR3 loop reads CASRVDRATYNEQFF. The CDR3 bases that were read are TGTGCCAGCAGAGTAGACAGGGCTACATACAATGAG.

This clone was detected a few times. The read terminates 3 residues before the CDR3 end, so the remaining end is supplied by the germline J gene. V and J are TRBV7-6 and TRBJ1-1; 7 bases are shared with TRBD1. This CDR3 is built from 13 residues. Per germline, CDR1 SGHVS and CDR2 FNYEAQ. Unmatched junction bases numbered 5, after V lost 5 bases and J lost 5 bases. This CDR3 reads CASSTTGRTEAFF. The part of the CDR3 DNA that was read is TGTGCCAGCAGCACGACAGGGAGGACTGAA. Drawing the rest from reference TRBV7-6 and TRBJ1-1, the complete variable domain is GAGVSQSPRYKVTKRGQDVALRCDPISGHVSLYWYRQALGQGPEFLTYFNYEAQQDKSGLPNDRFSAERPEGSISTLTIQRTEQRDSAMYRCASSTTGRTEAFFGQGTRLTVV.

The sample holds many counts of this clone. The read gets to within 3 residues of the CDR3 end, and the germline J gene fills in the rest. The V gene is TRBV20-1, the J gene TRBJ2-4, with TRBD2 matching 7 bases. V dropped 6 bases and J dropped 4; count of bases not matched to a gene: 6. This CDR3 region has 13 residues. CDR1 DFQATT and CDR2 SNEGSKA come from the germline V gene (reference sequence). CDR3 DNA (partial): TGCAGTGCAACCGAGCGGGATAAAAACATT. Its translation is CSATERDKNI. The complete CDR3 sequence is CSATERDKNIQYF.

This clone was seen ten or more times. The read terminates 3 residues before the CDR3 end, so the remaining end is supplied by the germline J gene. The chain recombines TRBV7-9 with TRBJ2-2, with a weak D call TRBD2 (6 bases). Trimming removed 7 bases at V and 4 bases at J, with 16 bases between. CDR1 SEHNR and CDR2 FQNEAQ come from the germline V gene (reference sequence). This CDR3 contains 15 residues. The CDR3: CASTLSGGVTGELFF. The CDR3 DNA, read in part, is TGTGCCAGCACCCTCTCCGGCGGGGTCACCGGGGAG.

The sample holds many counts of this clone. The read halts 3 residues ahead of the CDR3 end, with the missing end drawn from the germline J gene. The chain recombines TRBV19 with TRBJ2-4, with a possible D match to TRBD2 (5 bases). This CDR3 spans 15 amino acids. The V end lost 2 bases, the J end lost 0 bases, and 8 bases lay between the germline ends. In germline, CDR1 is LNHDA, CDR2 SQIVND (reference sequence). Incomplete CDR3 DNA: TGTGCCAGTAGTATAAGCGGCTCAGCCAAAAACATT. Amino acids: CASSISGSAKNI. The CDR3 reads in full as CASSISGSAKNIQYF.

There are many counts of this clone. With the read ending 3 residues before the CDR3 end, the germline J gene is used to fill in that end. The chain is built from TRBV2 and TRBJ1-2; 7 nucleotides match TRBD1. The V gene's germline CDR1 is SNHLY and CDR2 FYNNEI. The CDR3 runs to 16 residues. V dropped 2 bases and J dropped 0; count of bases not matched to a gene: 6. The part of the CDR3 DNA that was read is TGTGCCAGCAGTGAAATGGACAGGCGAACTAACTATGGC. It yields the protein CASSEMDRRTNYG. In full, the CDR3 reads CASSEMDRRTNYGYTF.

This clone was recorded at least ten times. The read is 3 residues too short to cover the CDR3 end, so that end is filled in from the germline J gene. This chain joins TRBV4-1 and TRBJ2-2; 8 bases line up with TRBD1. This CDR3 has 17 residues. V gave up 1 base and J gave up 3 bases; unmatched junction bases: 7. Germline V gives CDR1 MGHRA, CDR2 YSYEKL. This CDR3 reads CASSQVRTGIDTGELFF. The CDR3 DNA, read in part, is TGCGCCAGCAGCCAAGTCCGGACAGGGATAGACACCGGGGAG.

This clone was counted many times. The read ends 3 residues before the CDR3 terminus; that terminus is restored from the germline J gene. This chain joins TRBV18 and TRBJ1-1; D remains unclear. Trimming removed 2 bases at V and 4 bases at J, with 11 bases between. Germline CDR1 KGHSH, CDR2 LQKENI. The CDR3 runs to 14 residues. CDR3 DNA (partial): TGTGCCAGCTCACCAGAGTACAGAGGCACTGAA. Its protein product is CASSPEYRGTE. The entire CDR3 protein reads CASSPEYRGTEAFF.

As for this clone: Read data end 3 residues before the CDR3 end; the end is taken from the germline J gene. The V call is TRBV20-1, the J call TRBJ2-7, with 8 bases fitting TRBD2. After removal of 3 bases from V and 3 bases from J, the junction contained 4 bases not matched to a gene. Germline V gene sequence: CDR1 DFQATT, CDR2 SNEGSKA (reference sequence). This CDR3 has 13 amino acids. CDR3 loop: CSASPGGYYEQYF. The sequenced part of the CDR3 DNA is TGCAGTGCTAGCCCGGGGGGGTACTACGAG.

At least ten counts were recorded for this clone. CDR3 DNA (partial): TGCGCCAGCAGCTTGGAGTGGGGGCAGATCACAGATACG. Translated, it gives CASSLEWGQITDT. The whole CDR3 sequence reads CASSLEWGQITDTQYF. J is TRBJ2-3 and V is TRBV5-1, with D possibly TRBD1 on 6 matching bases. The read gets to within 3 residues of the CDR3 end, and the germline J gene fills in the rest. V lost 0 bases and J 2 bases, leaving 13 bases between the germline ends. In germline, CDR1 is SGHRS, CDR2 YFSETQ. This CDR3 is 16 amino acids long.

Sample share makes this clone medium-sized. Sequencing ends 3 residues short of the CDR3 end; the germline J gene provides the rest. The chain links TRBV4-2 to TRBJ2-1, with TRBD2 matching 11 bases. The V gene's germline CDR1 is LGHNA and CDR2 YNFKEQ. J gave up 3 bases and V 4 bases, and 11 bases lay outside the gene matches. This CDR3 has 18 residues. The CDR3 sequence: CASSPATTGTSGYNEQFF. CDR3 bases read: TGTGCCAGCAGCCCCGCAACCACCGGGACTAGCGGCTACAATGAG.

A few counts support this clone. The read finishes 3 residues shy of the CDR3 end, and the germline J gene is used to complete it. This rearrangement joins TRBV6-1 to TRBJ1-4; D ambiguous. There are 12 residues in the CDR3. Germline values: CDR1 MNHNS, CDR2 SASEGT. Deletions cut 3 bases from V and 7 bases from J, with 6 bases between. The CDR3 loop reads CASSDHGEKLFF. The DNA read from the CDR3 is TGTGCCAGCAGTGACCACGGTGAAAAA.

This clone has at least ten counts. The read ends 3 residues shy of where the CDR3 ends; the end is completed using the germline J gene. V and J are TRBV7-9 and TRBJ1-4, with D possibly being TRBD1 (5 bases). Trimming removed 6 bases at V and 8 bases at J, with 13 bases between. There are 13 residues in the CDR3. CDR1 SEHNR and CDR2 FQNEAQ come from the germline V gene (reference sequence). The part of the CDR3 DNA that was read is TGTGCCAGCAGAGGCCAGGGAGGCGAAAAA. It translates to CASRGQGGEK. The whole CDR3 sequence reads CASRGQGGEKLFF.

This clone was detected only a few times. The read falls 3 residues short of the CDR3 end, and the missing part is taken from the germline J gene. The rearrangement links TRBV19 to TRBJ1-1, with 11 bases lining up with TRBD1. V lost 8 bases, J lost 4 bases, and 12 bases stayed unmatched. CDR1 LNHDA and CDR2 SQIVND come from the germline V gene (reference sequence). The CDR3 extends over 16 amino acids. CDR3 bases read: TGTGCCAGTCGGAAGTGGACAGGGGGCGGGAGCACTGAA. Translating it yields CASRKWTGGGSTE. The CDR3 reads in full as CASRKWTGGGSTEAFF. The complete variable domain, with remaining parts taken from reference TRBV19 and TRBJ1-1, reads DGGITQSPKYLFRKEGQNVTLSCEQNLNHDAMYWYRQDPGQGLRLIYYSQIVNDFQKGDIAEGYSVSREKKESFPLTVTSAQKNPTAFYLCASRKWTGGGSTEAFFGQGTRLTVV.

Note on this clone: Coverage ceases 3 residues before the CDR3 finishes, and the germline J gene fills in the end. The chain joins TRBV19 to TRBJ1-4; TRBD1 agrees at 10 bases. V was clipped by 11 bases and J by 8 bases; unmatched bases: 5. The CDR3 is made up of 12 amino acids. Germline CDR1 is LNHDA and CDR2 is SQIVND (reference sequence). The CDR3 loop reads CAGTGDREKLFF. The CDR3 DNA, read in part, is TGTGCCGGGACAGGGGACAGGGAAAAA.

As concerns this clone: The read terminates 3 residues ahead of where the CDR3 ends, so the germline J gene completes it. V usage is TRBV20-1 and J usage is TRBJ2-7, with D possibly TRBD2 on 5 matching bases. CDR3 length: 16 residues. Germline values: CDR1 DFQATT, CDR2 SNEGSKA (reference sequence). The ends were cut back, 2 bases at V and 4 bases at J, with 21 bases in the middle. CDR3 bases read: TGCAGTGCTAGACCCCGGGTAGGCCGGGGAGCGTACGAG. Protein: CSARPRVGRGAYE. The CDR3 in its entirety is CSARPRVGRGAYEQYF.

This clone was detected ten times or more. The sequenced fragment ends 3 residues before the CDR3 boundary, so the rest is inferred from the germline J gene. The V and J genes are TRBV18 and TRBJ1-2; D is undetermined. V lost 3 bases and J 7 bases, leaving 6 bases between the germline ends. The CDR3 contains 11 residues. Germline CDR1 is KGHSH and CDR2 is LQKENI. The CDR3 bases that were read are TGTGCCAGCTCACCGAATAGTGGC. Amino acid sequence: CASSPNSG. The complete CDR3 sequence is CASSPNSGYTF.

This clone was found many times. The CDR3 end falls 3 residues outside the read, so it is completed with the germline J gene. The chain is built from TRBV19 and TRBJ2-5; the D gene is possibly TRBD1 (6 bases). This CDR3 is 14 amino acids long. The V end lost 5 bases, the J end lost 7 bases, and 17 bases lay between the germline ends. Germline CDR1 reads LNHDA; CDR2 reads SQIVND (reference sequence). The chain's CDR3 is CASSYGTLSGTQYF. CDR3 bases read: TGTGCCAGTAGTTATGGGACACTCTCGGGGACC.

This clone occurred many times. The read ends 3 residues before the CDR3 terminus; that terminus is restored from the germline J gene. V gene TRBV4-1 combines with J gene TRBJ1-1; TRBD1 matches at 10 bases. The V gene's germline CDR1 is MGHRA and CDR2 YSYEKL. This CDR3 is built from 16 residues. The V gene end was trimmed by 1 base and the J gene end by 1 base; junction bases not matched to a gene: 3. The CDR3 sequence is CASSQGQGARNTEAFF. The CDR3 bases that were read are TGCGCCAGCAGCCAAGGACAGGGGGCGCGGAACACTGAA.

This clone was detected ten times or more. The sequence runs out 3 residues before the end of the CDR3; the remainder is reconstructed from the germline J gene. This chain uses TRBV18 with TRBJ2-7, with TRBD1 identical over 9 bases. The CDR3 has 17 amino acids. In germline, CDR1 is KGHSH, CDR2 LQKENI. V dropped 4 bases and J dropped 5; count of bases not matched to a gene: 15. CDR3 bases read: TGTGCCAGCTCACACCGAAATCGTGACAGGGGGTTCCACGAG. Protein: CASSHRNRDRGFHE. The whole CDR3 protein is CASSHRNRDRGFHEQYF.

This clone came up many times. The CDR3 end is not reached by the read, which stops 3 residues before it; the germline J gene fills it in. V is TRBV19 and J is TRBJ1-4; D uncertain. The CDR3 spans 14 residues. Germline CDR1 reads LNHDA; CDR2 reads SQIVND (reference sequence). V gave up 4 bases and J gave up 0 bases, with 6 bases separating them. CDR3 loop: CASSTGATNEKLFF. The CDR3 bases that were read are TGTGCCAGTAGTACAGGAGCAACTAATGAAAAA.

This clone was recorded at least ten times. The CDR3 end lies 3 residues beyond the end of the read and is filled in from the germline J gene. The chain uses TRBV2 and TRBJ2-1, with D maybe TRBD2 (6 bases). This CDR3 comprises 15 residues. CDR1 is SNHLY and CDR2 is FYNNEI in the germline V gene. V lost 8 bases to trimming and J lost 8 bases, with 22 bases between them. Partial CDR3 DNA: TGTGCCAGCTGGAGGGCTACCACTCCCAGGGATGAG. Translating it yields CASWRATTPRDE. In full, the CDR3 reads CASWRATTPRDEQFF.

This clone was picked up many times. The CDR3 sequence: CASSFRTTLAGEGDTQYF. CDR3 DNA (partial): TGCGCCAGCAGCTTTCGGACAACACTAGCGGGAGAGGGGGATACG. The chain carries TRBV5-1 and TRBJ2-3; 11 bases match TRBD2. The sequence runs out 3 residues before the end of the CDR3; the remainder is reconstructed from the germline J gene. V shed 2 bases and J 6 bases; nucleotides not matched to a gene: 14. The length of the CDR3 is 18 residues. Per the germline V gene, CDR1 is SGHRS and CDR2 is YFSETQ.

This clone was seen a handful of times. This CDR3 reads CASMGTRIVGEQFF. CDR3 bases read: TGTGCCAGTATGGGGACTAGGATTGTAGGTGAG. The chain combines TRBV19 with TRBJ2-1, with 8 bases matching TRBD2. The read comes to an end 3 residues before the CDR3 does, leaving the germline J gene to fill in the end. Germline V gene lookup returns CDR1 LNHDA and CDR2 SQIVND (reference sequence). V was pared by 7 bases and J by 9 bases, with 11 bases of the junction left unmatched. CDR3 length: 14 amino acids.

In its sample, this clone was seen many times. The read terminates 3 residues before the CDR3 end, so the remaining end is supplied by the germline J gene. V usage is TRBV19 and J usage is TRBJ2-2, with D possibly TRBD1 on 6 matching bases. V was cut by 7 bases and J by 6 bases, with 18 bases left in between. This CDR3 contains 15 residues. The germline gives CDR1 LNHDA, CDR2 SQIVND (reference sequence). The CDR3 DNA, read in part, is TGTGCCAGTACCAAAGGACAGACCGACGCCGGGGAG. Translated, it gives CASTKGQTDAGE. The whole CDR3 sequence reads CASTKGQTDAGELFF.

This clone has ten or more counts. Coverage ceases 3 residues before the CDR3 finishes, and the germline J gene fills in the end. This chain uses TRBV5-1 with TRBJ2-1, with 10 bases matching TRBD2. V lost 0 bases to trimming and J lost 9 bases; unmatched junction nucleotides: 6. CDR3 length: 15 residues. CDR1 is SGHRS and CDR2 is YFSETQ in the germline V gene. The CDR3 bases that were read are TGCGCCAGCAGCTTGGGAGCCCTAGCGGGAGCTGAG. This translates into CASSLGALAGAE. In full, the CDR3 is CASSLGALAGAEQFF.

The sample holds many counts of this clone. The read falls 3 residues short of the CDR3 end, and the missing part is taken from the germline J gene. V usage is TRBV2 and J usage is TRBJ2-7, with 8 bases matching TRBD2. The CDR3 sequence is 16 residues long. Trimming cost V 3 bases and J 0 bases; bases outside gene matches: 7. In germline, CDR1 is SNHLY, CDR2 FYNNEI. The CDR3 spells CASSDLAGPSSYEQYF. The DNA read from the CDR3 is TGTGCCAGCAGTGACCTAGCGGGCCCCTCCTCCTACGAG. Full variable domain (rest looked up from reference TRBV2 and TRBJ2-7): EPEVTQTPSHQVTQMGQEVILRCVPISNHLYFYWYRQILGQKVEFLVSFYNNEISEKSEIFDDQFSVERPDGSNFTLKIRSTKLEDSAMYFCASSDLAGPSSYEQYFGPGTRLTVT.

A few counts support this clone. The read ends 3 residues before the CDR3 terminus; that terminus is restored from the germline J gene. V is TRBV18 and J is TRBJ2-1; 9 positions match TRBD2. J lost 9 bases, V lost 4 bases, and 7 bases had no gene match. Germline V gene sequence: CDR1 KGHSH, CDR2 LQKENI. The CDR3 runs to 14 residues. This CDR3 is CASSLSGREGEQFF. Incomplete CDR3 DNA: TGTGCCAGCTCACTTAGCGGGAGAGAGGGTGAG. The full variable domain, its missing parts supplied by reference TRBV18 and TRBJ2-1, is NAGVMQNPRHLVRRRGQEARLRCSPMKGHSHVYWYRQLPEEGLKFMVYLQKENIIDESGMPKERFSAEFPKEGPSILRIQQVVRGDSAAYFCASSLSGREGEQFFGPGTRLTVL.

At least ten counts were recorded for this clone. Partial CDR3 DNA: TGTGCCAGCAGTCGGCAGGCACACGAG. Its translation: CASSRQAHE. The entire CDR3 is CASSRQAHEQYF. The gene calls are TRBV2 and TRBJ2-7; D call uncertain. With the read ending 3 residues before the CDR3 end, the germline J gene is used to fill in that end. V lost 5 bases, J lost 5 bases, and 10 bases lay in between. Germline-derived CDR1 and CDR2 are SNHLY and FYNNEI. The CDR3 totals 12 residues.

In its sample, this clone was seen many times. Read sequence stops 3 residues before the CDR3 end, and the germline J gene provides the missing end. The chain uses TRBV18 and TRBJ1-6; perhaps TRBD1 as D (5 bases). This CDR3 has 13 residues. The germline V gene encodes CDR1 KGHSH and CDR2 LQKENI. Trimming took off 3 bases at V and 10 bases at J, with 10 bases between the two ends. CDR3 in amino acids: CASSPREGSPLHF. The sequenced CDR3 bases are TGTGCCAGCTCACCCAGGGAGGGATCACCC.